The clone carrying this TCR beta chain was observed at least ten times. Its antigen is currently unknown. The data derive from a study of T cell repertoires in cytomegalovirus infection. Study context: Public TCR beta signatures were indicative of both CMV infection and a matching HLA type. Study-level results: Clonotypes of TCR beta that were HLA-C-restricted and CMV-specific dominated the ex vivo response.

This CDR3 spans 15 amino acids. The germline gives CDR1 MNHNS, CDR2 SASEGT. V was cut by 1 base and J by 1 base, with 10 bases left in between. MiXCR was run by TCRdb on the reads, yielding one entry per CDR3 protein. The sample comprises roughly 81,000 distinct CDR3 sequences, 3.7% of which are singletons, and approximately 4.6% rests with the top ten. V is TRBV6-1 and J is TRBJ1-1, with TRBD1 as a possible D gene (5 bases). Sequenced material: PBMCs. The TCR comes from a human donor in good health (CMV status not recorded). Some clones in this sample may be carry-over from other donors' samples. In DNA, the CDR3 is TGTGCCAGCAGTGAAGGTCGGGGGAGGAACACTGAAGCTTTCTTT. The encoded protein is CASSEGRGRNTEAFF.